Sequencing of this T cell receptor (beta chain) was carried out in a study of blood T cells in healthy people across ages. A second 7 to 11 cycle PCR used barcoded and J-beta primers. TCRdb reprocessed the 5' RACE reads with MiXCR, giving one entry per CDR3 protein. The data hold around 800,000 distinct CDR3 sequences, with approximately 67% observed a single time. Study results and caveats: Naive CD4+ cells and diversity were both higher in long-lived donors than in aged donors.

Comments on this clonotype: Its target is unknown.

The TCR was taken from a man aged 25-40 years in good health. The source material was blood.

The CDR3 here is CASSLAGSQYFSETQYF. DNA for the CDR3: TGTGCCAGCAGCTTAGCCGGGAGCCAGTACTTTTCAGAGACCCAGTACTTC. This chain connects TRBV7-9 to TRBJ2-5; tentative D call: TRBD2 (6 bases). Looked up from germline, CDR1 is SEHNR and CDR2 is FQNEAQ (reference sequence). V was pared by 0 bases and J by 4 bases, with 18 bases between. The CDR3 has 17 residues.